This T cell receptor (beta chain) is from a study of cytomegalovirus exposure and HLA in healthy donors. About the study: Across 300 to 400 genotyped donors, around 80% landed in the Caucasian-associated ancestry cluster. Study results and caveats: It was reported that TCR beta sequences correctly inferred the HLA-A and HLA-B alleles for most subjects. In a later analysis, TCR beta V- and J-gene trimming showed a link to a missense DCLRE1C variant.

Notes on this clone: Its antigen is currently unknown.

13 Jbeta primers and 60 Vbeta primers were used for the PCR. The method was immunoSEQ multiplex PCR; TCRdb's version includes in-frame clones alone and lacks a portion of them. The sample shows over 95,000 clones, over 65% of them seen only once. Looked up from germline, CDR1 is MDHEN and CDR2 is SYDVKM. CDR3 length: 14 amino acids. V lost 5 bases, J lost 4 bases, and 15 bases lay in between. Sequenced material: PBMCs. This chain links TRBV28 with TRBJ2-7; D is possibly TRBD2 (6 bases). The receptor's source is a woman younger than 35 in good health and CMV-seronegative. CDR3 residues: CASSRGRIPYEQYF. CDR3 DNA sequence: TGTGCCAGCAGTCGGGGGAGGATTCCTTACGAGCAGTACTTC.